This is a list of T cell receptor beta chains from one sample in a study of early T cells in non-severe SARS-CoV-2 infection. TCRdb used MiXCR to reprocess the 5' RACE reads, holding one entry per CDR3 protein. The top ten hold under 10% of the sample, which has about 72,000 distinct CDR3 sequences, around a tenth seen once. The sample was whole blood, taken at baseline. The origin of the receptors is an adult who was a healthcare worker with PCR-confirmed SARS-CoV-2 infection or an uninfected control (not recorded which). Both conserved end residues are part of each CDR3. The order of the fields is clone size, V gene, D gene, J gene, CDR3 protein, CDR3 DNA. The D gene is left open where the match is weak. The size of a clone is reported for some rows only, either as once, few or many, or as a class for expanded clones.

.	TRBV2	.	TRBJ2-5	CASRLGAGNQETQYF	TGTGCCAGCAGGTTGGGGGCGGGGAATCAAGAGACCCAGTACTTC
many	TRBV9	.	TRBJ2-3	CASTPGGGSTDTQYF	TGTGCCAGCACCCCAGGGGGGGGAAGCACAGATACGCAGTATTTT
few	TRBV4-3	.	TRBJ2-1	CASSQDIGASYNEQFF	TGCGCCAGCAGCCAAGATATAGGGGCCTCCTACAATGAGCAGTTCTTC
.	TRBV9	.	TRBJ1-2	CASSPTTGMALTF	TGTGCCAGCAGCCCTACGACGGGTATGGCTCTGACCTTC
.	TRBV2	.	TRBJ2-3	CASSELGGADTQYF	TGTGCCAGCAGTGAACTAGGGGGGGCAGATACGCAGTATTTT
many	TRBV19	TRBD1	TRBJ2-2	CASKWDSANTGELFF	TGTGCCAGTAAGTGGGACAGCGCGAACACCGGGGAGCTGTTTTTT
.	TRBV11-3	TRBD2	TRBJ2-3	CASSLAGGPTDTQYF	TGTGCCAGCAGCTTAGCGGGGGGGCCAACAGATACGCAGTATTTT
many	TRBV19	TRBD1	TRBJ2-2	CASSGDSGTGELFF	TGTGCCAGTAGTGGGGACAGTGGCACCGGGGAGCTGTTTTTT
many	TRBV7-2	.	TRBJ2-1	CASRGEVRTYNEQFF	TGTGCCAGCAGAGGCGAGGTTAGGACATACAATGAGCAGTTCTTC
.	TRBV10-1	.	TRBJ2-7	CASSESDAYEQYF	TGCGCCAGCAGTGAGTCGGATGCCTACGAGCAGTACTTC
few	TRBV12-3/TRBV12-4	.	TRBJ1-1	CASSFSTGNTEAFF	TGTGCCAGCAGTTTTTCTACAGGGAACACTGAAGCTTTCTTT
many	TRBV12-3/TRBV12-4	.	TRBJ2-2	CASSQDPGTGELFF	TGTGCCAGCAGCCAGGACCCGGGCACCGGGGAGCTGTTTTTT
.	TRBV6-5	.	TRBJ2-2	CASNSQTAANTGELFF	TGTGCCAGCAACTCACAGACAGCAGCGAACACCGGGGAGCTGTTTTTT
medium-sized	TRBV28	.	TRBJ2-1	CASRLDTSSYNEQFF	TGTGCCAGCAGGTTGGACACCTCCTCCTACAATGAGCAGTTCTTC
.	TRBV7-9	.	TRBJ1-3	CASSLALLRDGGNTIYF	TGTGCCAGCAGCTTAGCCTTACTCCGGGACGGTGGAAACACCATATATTTT
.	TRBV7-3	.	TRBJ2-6	CASSLIGGTPVGANVLTF	TGTGCCAGCAGCTTAATTGGGGGTACCCCAGTTGGGGCCAACGTCCTGACTTTC
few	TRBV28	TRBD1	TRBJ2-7	CASSLTHRDRGSYEQYF	TGTGCCAGCAGCCTCACCCACCGGGACAGGGGATCCTACGAGCAGTACTTC
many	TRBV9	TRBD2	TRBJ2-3	CASSLSGGGLTDTQYF	TGTGCCAGCAGCTTAAGCGGGGGGGGACTCACAGATACGCAGTATTTT
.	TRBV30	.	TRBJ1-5	CAWNQVDQPQHF	TGTGCCTGGAACCAGGTGGATCAGCCCCAGCATTTT
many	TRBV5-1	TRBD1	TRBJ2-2	CASSLDNRGPNTGELFF	TGCGCCAGCAGCTTGGACAACAGGGGCCCGAACACCGGGGAGCTGTTTTTT
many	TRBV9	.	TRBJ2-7	CASSVGLPESYEQYF	TGTGCCAGCAGCGTAGGGCTACCGGAATCCTACGAGCAGTACTTC
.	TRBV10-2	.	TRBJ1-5	CASSSRTGNSNQPQHF	TGCGCCAGCAGTTCCCGGACCGGGAATAGCAATCAGCCCCAGCATTTT
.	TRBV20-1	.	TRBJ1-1	CSARLGSGAFF	TGCAGTGCTAGACTAGGCTCTGGTGCTTTCTTT
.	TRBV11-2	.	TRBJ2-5	CASRGDLQETQYF	TGTGCCAGCCGCGGGGATCTGCAAGAGACCCAGTACTTC
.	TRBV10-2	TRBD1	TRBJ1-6	CASSETGAGSPLHF	TGCGCCAGCAGTGAGACAGGGGCAGGTTCACCCCTCCACTTT
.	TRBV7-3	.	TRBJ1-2	CASRTRDYGYTF	TGTGCCAGCCGGACACGGGACTATGGCTACACCTTC
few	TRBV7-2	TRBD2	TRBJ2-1	CASSARTSGGDEQFF	TGTGCCAGCAGCGCGAGGACTAGCGGGGGGGATGAGCAGTTCTTC
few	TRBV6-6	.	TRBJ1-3	CASAPNSSGNTIYF	TGTGCCAGCGCGCCAAACTCTTCTGGAAACACCATATATTTT
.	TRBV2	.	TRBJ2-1	CASSLQWGGEGNEQFF	TGTGCCAGCAGTCTCCAGTGGGGGGGCGAGGGCAATGAGCAGTTCTTC
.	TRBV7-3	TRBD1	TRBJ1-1	CASSLGGGETAFF	TGTGCCAGCAGCTTAGGAGGGGGCGAAACGGCTTTCTTT
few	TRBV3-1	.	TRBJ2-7	CASMGGLYEQYF	TGTGCCAGCATGGGTGGATTATACGAGCAGTACTTC
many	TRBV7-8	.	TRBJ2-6	CASSLGGAGANVLTF	TGTGCCAGCAGCTTAGGAGGGGCGGGGGCCAACGTCCTGACTTTC
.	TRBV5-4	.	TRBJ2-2	CASSLGYRDTGELFF	TGTGCCAGCAGCTTGGGATACCGAGACACCGGGGAGCTGTTTTTT
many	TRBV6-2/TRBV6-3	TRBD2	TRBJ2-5	CASSYLEAGGQETQYF	TGTGCCAGCAGTTACTTAGAAGCGGGGGGGCAAGAGACCCAGTACTTC
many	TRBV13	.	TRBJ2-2	CASSLAGNTGELFF	TGTGCCAGCAGCTTGGCGGGGAACACCGGGGAGCTGTTTTTT
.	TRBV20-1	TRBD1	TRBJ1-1	CSANQGATEAFF	TGCAGTGCTAACCAGGGGGCAACTGAAGCTTTCTTT
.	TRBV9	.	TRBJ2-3	CASSDTGRDTQYF	TGTGCCAGCAGCGACACAGGGAGGGATACGCAGTATTTT
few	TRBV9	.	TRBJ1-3	CASSVDRPISGNTIYF	TGTGCCAGCAGCGTAGATCGTCCTATCTCTGGAAACACCATATATTTT
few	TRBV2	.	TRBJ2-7	CASGGTFYEQYF	TGTGCCAGCGGGGGGACTTTCTACGAGCAGTACTTC
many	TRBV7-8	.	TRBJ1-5	CASSQGRSNQPQHF	TGTGCCAGCAGCCAGGGTCGTAGCAATCAGCCCCAGCATTTT
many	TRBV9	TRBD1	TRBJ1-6	CASRSGQGVYSPLHF	TGTGCCAGCAGATCCGGACAGGGGGTTTATTCACCCCTCCACTTT
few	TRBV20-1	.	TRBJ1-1	CSARDQGRFTEAFF	TGCAGTGCTAGAGATCAGGGTCGCTTCACTGAAGCTTTCTTT
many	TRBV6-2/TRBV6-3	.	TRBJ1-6	CASGRGRDSPLHF	TGTGCCAGCGGACGGGGGCGAGATTCACCCCTCCACTTT
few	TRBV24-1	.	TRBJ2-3	CATSDPTSTDTQYF	TGTGCCACCAGTGATCCTACTAGCACAGATACGCAGTATTTT
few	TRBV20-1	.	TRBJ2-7	CSGTGQGRYEQYF	TGCAGTGGGACGGGACAAGGACGCTACGAGCAGTACTTC
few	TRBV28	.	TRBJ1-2	CASSFGVGPGNYGYTF	TGTGCCAGCAGTTTTGGGGTTGGACCAGGAAACTATGGCTACACCTTC
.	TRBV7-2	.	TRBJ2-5	CASSSSGARETQYF	TGTGCCAGCAGCTCGTCAGGGGCACGGGAGACCCAGTACTTC
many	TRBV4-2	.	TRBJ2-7	CASSPYHGRDEQYF	TGTGCCAGCAGCCCCTATCACGGCCGGGACGAGCAGTACTTC
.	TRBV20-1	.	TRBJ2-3	CSASSPADTQYF	TGCAGTGCTAGTTCCCCGGCAGATACGCAGTATTTT
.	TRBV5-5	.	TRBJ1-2	CASSSAQLNYGYTF	TGTGCCAGCAGCTCCGCACAGCTTAACTATGGCTACACCTTC
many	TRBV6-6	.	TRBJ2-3	CASSLVGRGVDTQYF	TGTGCCAGCAGCCTCGTGGGAAGAGGGGTAGATACGCAGTATTTT
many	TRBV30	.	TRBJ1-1	CAWITNTEAFF	TGTGCCTGGATCACGAACACTGAAGCTTTCTTT
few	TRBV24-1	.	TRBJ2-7	CATSDSTLYEQYF	TGTGCCACCAGTGATTCTACCCTCTACGAGCAGTACTTC
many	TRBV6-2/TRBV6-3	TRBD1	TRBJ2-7	CASRTTGQEWGEQYF	TGTGCCAGCAGAACGACGGGACAGGAATGGGGCGAGCAGTACTTC
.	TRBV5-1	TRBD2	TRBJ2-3	CASSSGGSTSTDTQYF	TGCGCCAGCAGCAGCGGGGGGAGCACTAGCACAGATACGCAGTATTTT
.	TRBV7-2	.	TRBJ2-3	CASSPGADTQYF	TGTGCCAGCAGCCCGGGCGCAGATACGCAGTATTTT